The 12 T cell receptor beta chains in this list originate from one sample, sequenced in a study of shared clonotypes between healthy human individuals. Data came from immunoSEQ multiplex PCR; TCRdb stores just in-frame clones and leaves some out. The sample lists nearly 750,000 clones, approximately 77% occurring once. What was sequenced was memory CD4+ T cells sorted from blood. The subset denotes: CD45RA-negative fraction. Source of these receptors: a woman aged 25 to 39 in good health.

This clone was picked up many times. This rearrangement joins TRBV4-1 to TRBJ2-1; no definite D call. Deletions cut 0 bases from V and 4 bases from J, with 10 bases between. CDR1 is MGHRA, CDR2 YSYEKL, per germline. There are 15 residues in the CDR3. The CDR3 nucleotides are TGCGCCAGCAGCCAAGATTCCGCATTATACAATGAGCAGTTCTTC. Its protein is CASSQDSALYNEQFF.

The chain uses TRBV15 and TRBJ2-6; tentatively, D is TRBD1 (5 bases). Trimming removed 2 bases from V and 0 bases from J, with 11 bases in between. There are 17 residues in the CDR3. Germline V gives CDR1 LNHNV, CDR2 YYDKDF (reference sequence). In DNA, the CDR3 is TGTGCCACCAGCAGACCAGGGCTACTCTCTGGGGCCAACGTCCTGACTTTC. Its protein product is CATSRPGLLSGANVLTF.

The chain combines TRBV7-8 with TRBJ2-7; the match to TRBD1 covers 7 bases. The CDR3 has 14 residues. Trimming removed 5 bases from V and 2 bases from J; junction bases left unmatched: 6. The germline V gene encodes CDR1 SGHVS and CDR2 FQNEAQ. The CDR3 DNA reads as TGTGCCAGCAGCCTCGACAGGGTACCCTACGAGCAGTACTTC. Protein sequence: CASSLDRVPYEQYF.

This clone has only one observation. The chain employs TRBV4-1 and TRBJ2-7; no clear D. The CDR3 contains 16 residues. Trimming left V 0 bases short and J 4 bases short, with 16 bases between. Per germline, CDR1 MGHRA and CDR2 YSYEKL. The CDR3 DNA reads TGCGCCAGCAGCCAAGATGGCCCAGCCGTGGGATACGAGCAGTACTTC. It yields the protein CASSQDGPAVGYEQYF.

The rearrangement uses TRBV7-8 and TRBJ2-2; D might be TRBD2 (5 bases). This CDR3 has 16 amino acids. Trimming left V 5 bases short and J 0 bases short, with 13 bases between. CDR1 is SGHVS and CDR2 is FQNEAQ in the germline V gene. The CDR3: CASSVFRDTNTGELFF. The CDR3 DNA is TGTGCCAGCAGCGTTTTTCGGGATACGAACACCGGGGAGCTGTTTTTT.

The chain has TRBV7-9 and TRBJ1-2, with TRBD1 identical over 9 bases. Germline V CDR1 and CDR2: SEHNR, FQNEAQ (reference sequence). The CDR3 runs 14 residues. J lost 6 bases, V lost 5 bases, and 7 bases had no gene match. The DNA of the CDR3 is TGTGCCAGCAGCCTCCCGACAGGGGGGAATGGCTACACCTTC. Its translation: CASSLPTGGNGYTF.

The chain couples TRBV11-2 to TRBJ1-3; D might be TRBD1 (5 bases). CDR3 size: 15 residues. Looked up from germline, CDR1 is SGHAT and CDR2 is FQNNGV. Trimming shortened V by 2 bases and J by 3 bases, and 11 bases separated the two germline ends. CDR3 sequence: CASSLRSGDGNTIYF. CDR3 nucleotides: TGTGCCAGCAGCTTACGTTCGGGGGATGGAAACACCATATATTTT.

This chain joins TRBV28 and TRBJ2-5, with TRBD2 matching over 15 bases. CDR1 and CDR2 from the germline V gene are MDHEN and SYDVKM. This CDR3 region has 18 residues. V lost 3 bases, J lost 5 bases, and 10 bases stayed unmatched. CDR3 protein: CASSFSGLGLAGGETQYF. CDR3 DNA sequence: TGTGCCAGCAGTTTCTCAGGACTGGGACTAGCGGGAGGCGAGACCCAGTACTTC.

This sequence joins TRBV5-1 and TRBJ1-1; the D is unclear. There are 14 residues in the CDR3. Trimming shortened V by 0 bases and J by 0 bases, and 6 bases separated the two germline ends. The germline gives CDR1 SGHRS, CDR2 YFSETQ. The CDR3 reads CASSLAVVNTEAFF. The DNA of the CDR3 is TGCGCCAGCAGCTTGGCCGTGGTGAACACTGAAGCTTTCTTT.

The V and J genes are TRBV28 and TRBJ2-6; D gene ambiguous. This CDR3 is 14 amino acids long. Germline V gives CDR1 MDHEN, CDR2 SYDVKM. V was pared by 5 bases and J by 0 bases, with 5 bases between. The CDR3 sequence is CASSRDSGANVLTF. In nucleotides, the CDR3 is TGTGCCAGCAGTAGGGACTCTGGGGCCAACGTCCTGACTTTC. Supplemented by reference TRBV28 and TRBJ2-6, the full variable domain reads DVKVTQSSRYLVKRTGEKVFLECVQDMDHENMFWYRQDPGLGLRLIYFSYDVKMKEKGDIPEGYSVSREKKERFSLILESASTNQTSMYLCASSRDSGANVLTFGAGSRLTVL.

The genes are TRBV5-1 and TRBJ2-1, with TRBD1 matching 8 bases. Germline loops: CDR1 SGHRS, CDR2 YFSETQ. The CDR3 extends over 14 amino acids. The trim removed 2 bases at V and 5 bases at J, leaving 3 bases unmatched. In DNA, the CDR3 is TGCGCCAGCAGCTTAACAGGGGGTAACAATGAGCAGTTCTTC. The encoded protein is CASSLTGGNNEQFF.

This sequence joins TRBV7-9 and TRBJ2-7; 7 nucleotides agree with TRBD1. The germline V gene has CDR1 SEHNR and CDR2 FQNEAQ (reference sequence). Trimming cost V 3 bases and J 3 bases; bases outside gene matches: 2. CDR3 length equals 13 residues. For the CDR3, the DNA is TGTGCCAGCAGCTTCGACAGGGACTACGAGCAGTACTTC. Translating it yields CASSFDRDYEQYF. Full variable domain (outside the CDR3, taken from reference TRBV7-9 and TRBJ2-7): DTGVSQNPRHKITKRGQNVTFRCDPISEHNRLYWYRQTLGQGPEFLTYFQNEAQLEKSRLLSDRFSAERPKGSFSTLEIQRTEQGDSAMYLCASSFDRDYEQYFGPGTRLTVT.